The sequence of this T cell receptor beta chain was determined in a study of tumor-infiltrating lymphocytes in localized non-small cell lung cancer. Here immunoSEQ multiplex PCR was the method, and the copy in TCRdb shows in-frame clones only, minus some. The table has approximately 3,100 clones, 50% to 75% seen once. Trimming took off 3 bases at V and 4 bases at J, with 7 bases between the two ends. Germline CDR1 reads KGHSY; CDR2 reads FQNENV. There are 12 residues in the CDR3. The sequence derives from a human donor with non-small cell lung cancer. The sequencing input was uninvolved lung tissue not adjacent to the tumor. The V and J genes are TRBV16 and TRBJ2-7, with D perhaps assigned TRBD1 or TRBD2 (5 bases each). For the CDR3, the DNA is TGTGCCAGCAGCCATGAGGGGTACGAGCAGTACTTC. Protein product: CASSHEGYEQYF.